Below, 18 T cell receptor beta chains from the same sample are listed, as sequenced in a study of T cells in Graves' hyperthyroidism and ophthalmopathy. Amplification yielded TCR beta CDR3 regions, with RNA transcripts as the source. Initially, a first-round RT-PCR of the TCR CDR3 employed the HTBI primer set. Using its own MiXCR run on the multiplex PCR reads, TCRdb lists one record per CDR3 protein. The sample has about 400,000 distinct CDR3 sequences, over 10% seen once; the top ten hold around 9.2%. The sequenced sample consisted of blood. The receptors here all came from a woman between 18 and 29 years old with Graves' hyperthyroidism.

This clonotype occurred many times. J is TRBJ1-1 and V is TRBV28; 9 nucleotides agree with TRBD1. The germline V gene has CDR1 MDHEN and CDR2 SYDVKM. The junction had 6 bases not matched to a gene; V was cut back by 5 bases and J by 5 bases. The CDR3 loop spans 14 amino acids. The CDR3 DNA follows: TGTGCCAGCAGTCCCGGACAGGGGCCAACTGAAGCTTTCTTT. Amino acid sequence: CASSPGQGPTEAFF.

This clonotype was seen repeatedly, ten times or more. This chain joins TRBV12-3 or TRBV12-4 and TRBJ2-7; 7 bases align to TRBD1. The junction had 5 bases not matched to a gene; V was cut back by 5 bases and J by 7 bases. CDR3 length: 12 residues. The CDR3 DNA reads TGTGCCAGCAGTCCCGACAGGGAGGAGCAGTACTTC. This sequence encodes CASSPDREEQYF.

This clonotype was observed at least ten times. The gene calls are TRBV28 and TRBJ1-4, with 7 bases fitting TRBD1. The V segment lost 6 bases and the J segment 8 bases; nucleotides outside the gene matches: 3. The CDR3 length is 12 residues. Germline-derived CDR1 and CDR2 are MDHEN and SYDVKM. The CDR3 sequence: CASRSRGEKLFF. CDR3 coding DNA: TGTGCCAGCAGGAGCAGGGGGGAAAAACTGTTTTTT. The variable domain in full, completed from reference TRBV28 and TRBJ1-4, reads DVKVTQSSRYLVKRTGEKVFLECVQDMDHENMFWYRQDPGLGLRLIYFSYDVKMKEKGDIPEGYSVSREKKERFSLILESASTNQTSMYLCASRSRGEKLFFGSGTQLSVL.

This clonotype showed up many times. This chain connects TRBV2 to TRBJ2-5; D could derive from TRBD1 or TRBD2 (7 bases each). The V end lost 6 bases, the J end lost 5 bases, and 22 bases lay between the germline ends. This CDR3 has 16 residues. Germline loops: CDR1 SNHLY, CDR2 FYNNEI. CDR3 sequence (DNA): TGTGCCAGCAGGGGGGGGTTGGACAGGACGAGGGAGACCCAGTACTTC. It yields the protein CASRGGLDRTRETQYF.

This clonotype was seen ten or more times. Written as DNA, the CDR3 is TGTGCCAGCAGTTCCAGGCTCTCTGGGGCCAACGTCCTGACTTTC. This gives the protein CASSSRLSGANVLTF. The chain recombines TRBV28 with TRBJ2-6; no clear D. CDR1 is MDHEN, CDR2 SYDVKM, per germline. Trimming left V 4 bases short and J 0 bases short, with 7 bases between. The CDR3 consists of 15 residues. Together with reference TRBV28 and TRBJ2-6, the CDR3 gives the full variable domain: DVKVTQSSRYLVKRTGEKVFLECVQDMDHENMFWYRQDPGLGLRLIYFSYDVKMKEKGDIPEGYSVSREKKERFSLILESASTNQTSMYLCASSSRLSGANVLTFGAGSRLTVL.

This clonotype came up many times. The gene calls are TRBV7-9 and TRBJ2-1; D is unresolved. The CDR3 has 15 amino acids. Germline lookup yields CDR1 SEHNR and CDR2 FQNEAQ (reference sequence). V lost 3 bases to trimming and J lost 0 bases, with 9 bases between them. The CDR3 is CASSFLADSYNEQFF. CDR3 nucleotides: TGTGCCAGCAGCTTCCTTGCAGACTCCTACAATGAGCAGTTCTTC. The full variable domain, its missing parts supplied by reference TRBV7-9 and TRBJ2-1, is DTGVSQNPRHKITKRGQNVTFRCDPISEHNRLYWYRQTLGQGPEFLTYFQNEAQLEKSRLLSDRFSAERPKGSFSTLEIQRTEQGDSAMYLCASSFLADSYNEQFFGPGTRLTVL.

The chain uses TRBV3-1 and TRBJ2-7; 10 bases map to TRBD2. After removal of 4 bases from V and 6 bases from J, the junction contained 9 bases not matched to a gene. Germline CDR1 and CDR2: LGHDT and YNNKEL (reference sequence). This CDR3 contains 15 residues. The CDR3 region is CASSPFLAGAGEQYF. CDR3 nucleotides: TGTGCCAGCAGCCCGTTCCTAGCGGGAGCTGGCGAGCAGTACTTC.

This clonotype was seen at least ten times. CDR3 in DNA: TGTGCCAGCAGAACCCCGACCCTTAGGGGAGATACGCAGTATTTT. Its protein is CASRTPTLRGDTQYF. The rearrangement uses TRBV6-1 and TRBJ2-3, with TRBD1 as a possible D gene (5 bases). Trimming left V 6 bases short and J 5 bases short, with 18 bases between. Germline lookup yields CDR1 MNHNS and CDR2 SASEGT. The CDR3 covers 15 residues.

This clonotype turned up a few times. This chain connects TRBV19 to TRBJ1-5, with 12 positions matching TRBD1. The CDR3 is made up of 16 amino acids. CDR1 and CDR2 (germline): LNHDA, SQIVND (reference sequence). With 3 bases clipped from V and 6 bases from J, the junction kept 6 bases outside the gene matches. CDR3: CASSIGGQGARQPQHF. The CDR3 DNA sequence: TGTGCCAGTAGTATTGGGGGACAGGGGGCTCGTCAGCCCCAGCATTTT. The full variable domain, its missing parts supplied by reference TRBV19 and TRBJ1-5, is DGGITQSPKYLFRKEGQNVTLSCEQNLNHDAMYWYRQDPGQGLRLIYYSQIVNDFQKGDIAEGYSVSREKKESFPLTVTSAQKNPTAFYLCASSIGGQGARQPQHFGDGTRLSIL.

This clonotype appeared a few times. J is TRBJ2-7 and V is TRBV19; TRBD2 matches at 13 bases. Germline V gene data show CDR1 as LNHDA and CDR2 as SQIVND (reference sequence). This CDR3 spans 17 amino acids. Trimming removed 5 bases from V and 5 bases from J; junction bases left unmatched: 12. CDR3 sequence: CASSARTSGSLSHEQYF. CDR3 nucleotide sequence: TGTGCCAGTAGTGCCCGGACTAGCGGGAGTCTTTCCCACGAGCAGTACTTC.

The chain joins TRBV3-1 to TRBJ2-1; 8 bases fit TRBD2. CDR3 length: 13 amino acids. Germline V lookup: CDR1 LGHDT, CDR2 YNNKEL (reference sequence). Trimming at V came to 3 bases and at J to 6 bases, leaving 1 base not matched to a gene. DNA for the CDR3: TGTGCCAGCAGCCAGCGGGGGGCCAATGAGCAGTTCTTC. Translated, it gives CASSQRGANEQFF.

The sample holds many counts of this clonotype. The gene calls are TRBV6-1 and TRBJ2-7; D is unresolved. This CDR3 has 14 amino acids. CDR1 is MNHNS and CDR2 is SASEGT in the germline V gene. The germline V and J ends were trimmed by 6 bases and 1 base, with 13 bases remaining between them. Here the CDR3 DNA reads TGTGCCAGCAGGTTAAGCAGCGCTTCCTACGAGCAGTACTTC. Its translation: CASRLSSASYEQYF.

This clonotype occurred a few times. V gene TRBV24-1 combines with J gene TRBJ1-5; D remains ambiguous. V was trimmed by 9 bases and J by 2 bases, leaving 13 bases between them. This CDR3 has 14 amino acids. The germline CDR1 and CDR2 sequences are KGHDR and SFDVKD. The CDR3 loop reads CATPGLSGNQPQHF. The CDR3 bases are TGTGCCACCCCAGGACTTAGTGGCAATCAGCCCCAGCATTTT.

This clonotype was detected ten times or more. The gene calls are TRBV9 and TRBJ1-2; tentative D call: TRBD1 (5 bases). The CDR3 has 14 residues. V lost 0 bases and J 8 bases, leaving 14 bases between the germline ends. From germline, CDR1 is SGDLS and CDR2 YYNGEE. DNA for the CDR3: TGTGCCAGCAGCGTAGGCGGTTCCCAGGGAGGCTACACCTTC. This translates into CASSVGGSQGGYTF.

Concerning this clonotype: This clone may be a read error of a much larger clone one base away. The chain is built from TRBV7-9 and TRBJ1-1, with D unresolved. Germline V CDR1 and CDR2: SEHNR, FQNEAQ (reference sequence). Trimming took off 11 bases at V and 7 bases at J, with 17 bases between the two ends. The CDR3 totals 12 residues. DNA of the CDR3: TGTGCCGTCCAGCTTGGGCGGTTTGAAGCTTTCTTT. Its protein product is CAVQLGRFEAFF.

Regarding this clonotype: With a much larger clone just one base away, this may be a read error. V is TRBV12-3 or TRBV12-4 and J is TRBJ2-1; D not resolved. This CDR3 contains 16 residues. Here the CDR3 DNA reads TGTGCCAACAGTTTGTTTAGTCGCATCCCCTACAATGAGCAGTTCTTC. Its protein is CANSLFSRIPYNEQFF.

This clonotype was seen many times. The genes are TRBV20-1 and TRBJ1-4; unclear D gene. The ends were cut back, 2 bases at V and 6 bases at J, with 10 bases in the middle. The CDR3 runs 13 residues. CDR1 and CDR2 from the germline V gene are DFQATT and SNEGSKA (reference sequence). In DNA, the CDR3 is TGCAGTGCTAGAACCGGGAATGATGAAAAACTGTTTTTT. This sequence encodes CSARTGNDEKLFF.

The chain has TRBV2 and TRBJ2-6; no clear D. Germline-derived CDR1 and CDR2 are SNHLY and FYNNEI. Trimming removed 5 bases at V and 1 base at J, with 9 bases between. CDR3 size: 15 residues. CDR3 DNA: TGTGCCAGCAGTTTAGACCTTTCTGGGGCCAACGTCCTGACTTTC. Its translation: CASSLDLSGANVLTF.